Sequencing of this TCR beta chain was carried out in a study of beta chain features in type 1 diabetes. Study observations and caveats: Among all four CD4+ subsets, Type 1 diabetes patients had TCRB CDR3s that were moderately but significantly shorter. Within patients, naive, central memory and Treg TCRB repertoires seemed more similar than within healthy donors. Fewer junction insertions and more nucleotide deletions appeared in type 1 diabetes patients.

The CDR3 totals 14 residues. The J segment lost 4 bases and the V segment lost 2 bases, leaving 6 bases of the junction unmatched. The germline CDR1 and CDR2 sequences are GTSNPN and SVGIG (reference sequence). Expressed TCRB transcripts were sequenced because the isolated RNA had all been reverse transcribed beforehand. Read counts averaged roughly 4 million for samples of naive, central memory and regulatory T cells. Method: immunoSEQ multiplex PCR; TCRdb's copy keeps in-frame clones and lacks some. The sample records about 160,000 clones, 7% to 9.5% being singletons. Concerning this clone: Its antigen is not identified.

The clonotype originates from a woman between 25 and 40 years old with type 1 diabetes. The V call is TRBV30, the J call TRBJ1-2; 8 bases are a match to TRBD1. Sequenced input: central memory CD4+ T cells from blood. The CDR3 sequence is CAWSSQGAGYGYTF. The CDR3 coding sequence is TGTGCCTGGAGTTCTCAGGGGGCGGGCTATGGCTACACCTTC.